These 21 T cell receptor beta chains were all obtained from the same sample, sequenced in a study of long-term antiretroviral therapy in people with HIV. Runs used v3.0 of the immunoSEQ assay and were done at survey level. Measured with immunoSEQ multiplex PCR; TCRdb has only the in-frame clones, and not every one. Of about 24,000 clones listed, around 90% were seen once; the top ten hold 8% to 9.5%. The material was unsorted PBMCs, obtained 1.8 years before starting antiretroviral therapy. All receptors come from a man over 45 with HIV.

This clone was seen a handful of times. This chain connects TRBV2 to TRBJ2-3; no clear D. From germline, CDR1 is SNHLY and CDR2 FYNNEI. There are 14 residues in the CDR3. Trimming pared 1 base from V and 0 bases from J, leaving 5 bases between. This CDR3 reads CASSEGQSTDTQYF. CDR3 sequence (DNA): TGTGCCAGCAGTGAAGGGCAGAGCACAGATACGCAGTATTTT.

This chain's CDR3 is CASGTGSSNQPQHF. As DNA, the CDR3 is TGTGCCAGCGGGACAGGGAGTAGCAATCAGCCCCAGCATTTT. J is TRBJ1-5 and V is TRBV19; 9 bases are shared with TRBD1. From germline, CDR1 is LNHDA and CDR2 SQIVND (reference sequence). After removal of 9 bases from V and 0 bases from J, the junction contained 3 bases not matched to a gene. The CDR3 loop spans 14 amino acids.

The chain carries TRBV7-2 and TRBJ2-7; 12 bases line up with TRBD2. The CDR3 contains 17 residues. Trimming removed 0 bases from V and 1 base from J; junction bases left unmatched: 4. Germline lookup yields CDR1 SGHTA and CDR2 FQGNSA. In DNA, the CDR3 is TGTGCCAGCAGCTTAGCTCCTAGCGGGGGGGGATCCTACGAGCAGTACTTC. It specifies CASSLAPSGGGSYEQYF.

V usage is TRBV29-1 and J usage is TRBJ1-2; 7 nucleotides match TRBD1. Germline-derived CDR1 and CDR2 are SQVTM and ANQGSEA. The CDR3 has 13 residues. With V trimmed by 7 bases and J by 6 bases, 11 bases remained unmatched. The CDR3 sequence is CSATRQGVNGYTF. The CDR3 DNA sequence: TGCAGCGCAACCCGACAGGGAGTGAATGGCTACACCTTC.

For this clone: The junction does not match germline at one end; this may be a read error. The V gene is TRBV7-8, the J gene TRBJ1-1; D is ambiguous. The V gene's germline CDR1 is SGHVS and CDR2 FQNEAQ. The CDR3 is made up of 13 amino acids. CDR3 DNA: TGTGCCAGCAGCTTAGAACGGCTATATCCAGCAAACTTT. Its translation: CASSLERLYPANF.

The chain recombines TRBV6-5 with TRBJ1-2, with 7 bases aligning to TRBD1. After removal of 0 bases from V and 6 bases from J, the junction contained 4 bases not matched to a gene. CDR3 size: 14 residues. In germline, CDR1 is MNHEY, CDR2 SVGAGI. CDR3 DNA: TGTGCCAGCAGTTACTCGGGACAGCTCCATGGCTACACCTTC. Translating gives CASSYSGQLHGYTF.

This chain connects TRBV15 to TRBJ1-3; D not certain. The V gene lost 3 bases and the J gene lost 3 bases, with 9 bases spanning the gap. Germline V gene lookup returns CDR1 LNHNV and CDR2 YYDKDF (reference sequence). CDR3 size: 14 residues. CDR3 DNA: TGTGCCACCAGCAGTTTAGAGGTTGGAAACACCATATATTTT. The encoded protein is CATSSLEVGNTIYF.

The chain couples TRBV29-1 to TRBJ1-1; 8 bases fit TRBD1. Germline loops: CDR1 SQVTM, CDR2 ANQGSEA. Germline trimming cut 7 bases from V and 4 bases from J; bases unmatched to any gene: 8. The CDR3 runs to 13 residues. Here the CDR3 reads CSGETGATTEAFF. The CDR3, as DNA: TGCAGCGGAGAGACAGGGGCCACCACTGAAGCTTTCTTT.

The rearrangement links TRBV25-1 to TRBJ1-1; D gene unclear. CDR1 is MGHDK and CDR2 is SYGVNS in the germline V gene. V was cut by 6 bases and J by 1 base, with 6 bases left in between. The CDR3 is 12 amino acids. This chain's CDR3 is CASRKGNTEAFF. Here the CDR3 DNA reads TGTGCCAGCAGAAAAGGGAACACTGAAGCTTTCTTT. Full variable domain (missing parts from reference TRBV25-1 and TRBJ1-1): EADIYQTPRYLVIGTGKKITLECSQTMGHDKMYWYQQDPGMELHLIHYSYGVNSTEKGDLSSESTVSRIRTEHFPLTLESARPSHTSQYLCASRKGNTEAFFGQGTRLTVV.

The CDR3 spells CASSDDGARGNIQYF. CDR3 nucleotides: TGTGCCAGCAGTGACGACGGGGCTAGAGGGAACATTCAGTACTTC. The J gene is TRBJ2-4, the V gene TRBV6-4; D might be TRBD1 or TRBD2, each matching 5 bases. The germline gives CDR1 MRHNA, CDR2 SNTAGT. CDR3 size: 15 residues. V was shortened by 2 bases and J by 7 bases, with 15 bases between the two germline ends.

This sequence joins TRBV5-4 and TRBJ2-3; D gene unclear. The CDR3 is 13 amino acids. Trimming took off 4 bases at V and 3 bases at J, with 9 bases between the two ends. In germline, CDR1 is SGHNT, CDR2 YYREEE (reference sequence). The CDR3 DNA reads TGTGCCAGCAGCCAATCTCCGACAGATACGCAGTATTTT. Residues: CASSQSPTDTQYF.

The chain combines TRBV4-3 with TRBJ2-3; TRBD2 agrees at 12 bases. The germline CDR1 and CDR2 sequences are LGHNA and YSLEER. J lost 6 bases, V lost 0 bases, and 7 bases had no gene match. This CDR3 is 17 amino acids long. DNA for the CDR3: TGCGCCAGCAGCCAAGATTGGGCTAGCGGGGGGGCGGATACGCAGTATTTT. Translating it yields CASSQDWASGGADTQYF.

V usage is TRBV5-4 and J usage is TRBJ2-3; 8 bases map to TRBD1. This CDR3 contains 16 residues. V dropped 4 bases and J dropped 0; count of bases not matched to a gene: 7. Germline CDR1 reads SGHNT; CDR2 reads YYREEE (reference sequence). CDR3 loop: CASSQGAQFSTDTQYF. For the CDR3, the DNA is TGTGCCAGCAGCCAGGGGGCCCAATTTAGCACAGATACGCAGTATTTT.

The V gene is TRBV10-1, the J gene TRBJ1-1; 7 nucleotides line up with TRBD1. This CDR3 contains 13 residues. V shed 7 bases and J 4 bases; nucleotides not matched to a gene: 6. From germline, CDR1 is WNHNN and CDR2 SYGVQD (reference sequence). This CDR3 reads CASTRTGSTEAFF. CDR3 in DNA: TGCGCCAGCACTAGGACAGGAAGCACTGAAGCTTTCTTT.

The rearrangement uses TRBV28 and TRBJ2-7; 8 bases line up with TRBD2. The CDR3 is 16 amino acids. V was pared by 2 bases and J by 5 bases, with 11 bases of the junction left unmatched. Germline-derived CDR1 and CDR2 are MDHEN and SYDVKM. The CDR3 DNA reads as TGTGCCAGCAGTTTACCCACGGGGGGGGGCTTGGACGAGCAGTACTTC. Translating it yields CASSLPTGGGLDEQYF.

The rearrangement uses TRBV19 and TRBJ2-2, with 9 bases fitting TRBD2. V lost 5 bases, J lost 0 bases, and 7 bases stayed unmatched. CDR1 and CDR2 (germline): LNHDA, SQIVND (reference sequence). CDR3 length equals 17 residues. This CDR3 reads CASSRLAGSANTGELFF. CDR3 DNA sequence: TGTGCCAGTAGTCGGCTAGCGGGAAGCGCGAACACCGGGGAGCTGTTTTTT.

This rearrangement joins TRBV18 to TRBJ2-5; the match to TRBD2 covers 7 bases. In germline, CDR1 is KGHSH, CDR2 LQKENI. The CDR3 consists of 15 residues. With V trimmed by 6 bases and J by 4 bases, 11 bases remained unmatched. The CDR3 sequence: CASSPREVTGETQYF. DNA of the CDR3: TGTGCCAGCTCTCCTCGGGAGGTTACAGGAGAGACCCAGTACTTC.

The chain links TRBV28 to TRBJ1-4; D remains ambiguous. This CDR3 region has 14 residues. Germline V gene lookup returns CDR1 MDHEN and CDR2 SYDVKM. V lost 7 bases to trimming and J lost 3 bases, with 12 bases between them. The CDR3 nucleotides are TGTGCCAGCAAGGAATTCGGAGCTAATGAAAAACTGTTTTTT. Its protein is CASKEFGANEKLFF. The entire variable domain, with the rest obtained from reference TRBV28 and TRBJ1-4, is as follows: DVKVTQSSRYLVKRTGEKVFLECVQDMDHENMFWYRQDPGLGLRLIYFSYDVKMKEKGDIPEGYSVSREKKERFSLILESASTNQTSMYLCASKEFGANEKLFFGSGTQLSVL.

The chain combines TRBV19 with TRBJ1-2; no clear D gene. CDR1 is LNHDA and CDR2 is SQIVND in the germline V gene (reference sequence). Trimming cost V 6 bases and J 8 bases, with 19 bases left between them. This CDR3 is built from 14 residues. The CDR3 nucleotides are TGTGCCAGTAGGGATCCAGCCCGGATCTGGGGCTACACCTTC. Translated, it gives CASRDPARIWGYTF.

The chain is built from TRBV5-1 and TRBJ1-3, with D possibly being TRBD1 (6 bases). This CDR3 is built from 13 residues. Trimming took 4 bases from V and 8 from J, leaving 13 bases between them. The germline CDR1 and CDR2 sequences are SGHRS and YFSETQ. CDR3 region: CASSPDRPDTIYF. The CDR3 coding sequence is TGCGCCAGCAGCCCCGACAGGCCGGACACCATATATTTT.

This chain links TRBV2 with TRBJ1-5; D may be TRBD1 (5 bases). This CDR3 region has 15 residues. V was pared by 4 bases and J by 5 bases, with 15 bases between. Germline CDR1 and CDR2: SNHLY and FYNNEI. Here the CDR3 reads CASSGVTGGYQPQHF. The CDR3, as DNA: TGTGCCAGCAGTGGAGTTACCGGGGGGTATCAGCCCCAGCATTTT.